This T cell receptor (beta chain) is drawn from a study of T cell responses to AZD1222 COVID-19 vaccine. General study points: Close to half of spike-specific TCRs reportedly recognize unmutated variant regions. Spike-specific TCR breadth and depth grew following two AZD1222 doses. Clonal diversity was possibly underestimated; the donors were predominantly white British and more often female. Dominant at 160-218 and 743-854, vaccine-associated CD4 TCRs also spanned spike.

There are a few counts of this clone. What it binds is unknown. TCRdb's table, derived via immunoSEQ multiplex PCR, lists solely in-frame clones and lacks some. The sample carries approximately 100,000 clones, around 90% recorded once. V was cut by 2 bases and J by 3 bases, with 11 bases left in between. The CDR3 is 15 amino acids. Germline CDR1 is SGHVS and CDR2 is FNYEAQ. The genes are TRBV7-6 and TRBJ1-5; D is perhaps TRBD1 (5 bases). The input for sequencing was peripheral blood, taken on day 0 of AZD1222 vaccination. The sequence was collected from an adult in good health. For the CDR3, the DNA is TGTGCCAGCAGCTTAAGTCAGGGAACCAATCAGCCCCAGCATTTT. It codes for CASSLSQGTNQPQHF.